This TCR beta chain was captured by sequencing in a study of shared clonotypes between healthy human individuals. Naive CD8 cells, CD45RO-negative and positively selected for CCR7, excluded terminally differentiated effector memory CD45RA+ cells. Per germline, CDR1 SGDLS and CDR2 YYNGEE. V dropped 3 bases and J dropped 2 bases, with 17 bases sitting between them. The CDR3 has 16 amino acids. The data were produced by immunoSEQ multiplex PCR, yet TCRdb's version contains in-frame clones alone and is incomplete. This repertoire shows about 2 million clones, just under 95% found once; its top ten account for more than 0.9%. Study-wide results and limits: Limitation of the genetic and exposure-history diversity represented came from the few donors. In this cohort, only blood was sampled, and tissue repertoires likely differ.

Comments on this clone: No antigen is known for it.

This rearrangement joins TRBV9 to TRBJ2-5; perhaps D is TRBD1 or TRBD2 (6 bases each). This TCR was recovered from a man aged 18-30 years in good health. The sample consisted of naive CD8+ T cells sorted from blood. The CDR3 nucleotides are TGTGCCAGCAGCGACCCTGGAGGGGGGATGCAAGAGACCCAGTACTTC. As protein: CASSDPGGGMQETQYF.